Below, 23 T cell receptor beta chains from the same sample are listed, as sequenced in a study of cytomegalovirus exposure and HLA in healthy donors. In the PCR, 60 Vbeta and 13 Jbeta primers were used. Profiled with immunoSEQ multiplex PCR; TCRdb holds only in-frame clones, not every one. The repertoire has roughly 230,000 clones, around four fifths of them found once; the top ten carry about 0.47%. The sample was PBMCs. These receptors were obtained from a boy younger than 18 in good health and CMV-seronegative.

CDR3 residues: CASSLLRKSEAFF. The DNA for the CDR3 is TGTGCCAGCAGCTTATTAAGAAAGAGTGAAGCTTTCTTT. The genes are TRBV11-2 and TRBJ1-1; D unresolved. Trimming took off 2 bases at V and 7 bases at J, with 11 bases between the two ends. This CDR3 is 13 amino acids long. Germline CDR1 SGHAT, CDR2 FQNNGV.

The chain has TRBV2 and TRBJ1-2, with D possibly TRBD1 on 6 matching bases. V lost 10 bases and J lost 2, with 17 bases in between. The CDR3 extends over 14 amino acids. CDR1 is SNHLY and CDR2 is FYNNEI in the germline V gene. Written as DNA, the CDR3 is TGTGCCACCTCGAACAGGGTCACGAACTATGGCTACACCTTC. Translated: CATSNRVTNYGYTF.

This chain joins TRBV28 and TRBJ2-1; possibly TRBD1 for D (5 bases). Germline V lookup: CDR1 MDHEN, CDR2 SYDVKM. V was shortened by 7 bases and J by 2 bases, with 9 bases between the two germline ends. This CDR3 is built from 13 residues. CDR3 DNA: TGTGCCAGCACGGACACAACCTACAATGAGCAGTTCTTC. It yields the protein CASTDTTYNEQFF.

In regard to this clone: One junction end does not reproduce the germline sequence, and a read error may be involved. The V call is TRBV7-9, the J call TRBJ1-2, with D uncertain. The germline gives CDR1 SEHNR, CDR2 FQNEAQ (reference sequence). The CDR3 consists of 12 residues. The CDR3 loop is CSSSSEGGGYTF. The CDR3 DNA sequence: TGTTCCAGCAGCTCAGAGGGAGGTGGCTACACCTTC.

The chain carries TRBV19 and TRBJ2-5; D unresolved. The CDR3 runs 13 residues. Germline CDR1 LNHDA, CDR2 SQIVND (reference sequence). The V end lost 1 base, the J end lost 2 bases, and 5 bases lay between the germline ends. CDR3 in amino acids: CASSIGPQETQYF. The CDR3 nucleotides are TGTGCCAGTAGTATAGGGCCTCAAGAGACCCAGTACTTC.

Concerning this clone itself: At one end, the junction sequence differs from germline, possibly due to a read error. The V gene is TRBV5-1, the J gene TRBJ1-2; D ambiguous. Germline CDR1 and CDR2: SGHRS and YFSETQ. The CDR3 spans 13 residues. This chain's CDR3 is CASGLGGGHGYTF. CDR3 DNA: TGCGCCAGCGGCTTGGGCGGCGGTCATGGCTACACCTTC.

The rearrangement uses TRBV7-9 and TRBJ1-1, with TRBD1 matching 7 bases. This CDR3 spans 15 amino acids. The V gene's germline CDR1 is SEHNR and CDR2 FQNEAQ (reference sequence). Trimming removed 5 bases from V and 5 bases from J; junction bases left unmatched: 11. CDR3 DNA sequence: TGTGCCAGCAGCCCAGGGGGTATCAGGAGGACTGAAGCTTTCTTT. It encodes CASSPGGIRRTEAFF.

The chain has TRBV27 and TRBJ2-1, with D tentatively TRBD1 (6 bases). V lost 6 bases, J lost 0 bases, and 15 bases lay in between. CDR3 size: 16 residues. Germline assignment: CDR1 MNHEY and CDR2 SMNVEV (reference sequence). The CDR3 region has the DNA TGTGCCAGCAGAACCCCTCTAGGGGGCTCCTACAATGAGCAGTTCTTC. Amino acids: CASRTPLGGSYNEQFF.

V is TRBV19 and J is TRBJ1-1; D remains unclear. With 0 bases removed from V and 1 base from J, the gap between germline ends came to 9 bases. Germline CDR1 and CDR2: LNHDA and SQIVND (reference sequence). The CDR3 spans 15 residues. CDR3 residues: CASSIDEETNTEAFF. CDR3 in DNA: TGTGCCAGTAGTATAGATGAGGAAACGAACACTGAAGCTTTCTTT.

The chain joins TRBV5-5 to TRBJ1-1; D is unclear. The CDR3 runs to 12 residues. V was trimmed by 0 bases and J by 10 bases, leaving 10 bases between them. Germline V CDR1 and CDR2: SGHKS, YYEKEE (reference sequence). The CDR3 here is CASSLDRLGAFF. CDR3 coding DNA: TGTGCCAGCAGCTTGGACAGACTAGGAGCTTTCTTT.

The chain carries TRBV7-2 and TRBJ1-5; D gene ambiguous. V was trimmed by 5 bases and J by 3 bases, leaving 17 bases between them. Germline V gives CDR1 SGHTA, CDR2 FQGNSA. The CDR3 is 16 amino acids. CDR3 bases: TGTGCCAGCAGCCTCGGAGGTCCCGGATCCAATCAGCCCCAGCATTTT. As protein: CASSLGGPGSNQPQHF. The full variable domain, completed using reference TRBV7-2 and TRBJ1-5, is GAGVSQSPSNKVTEKGKDVELRCDPISGHTALYWYRQSLGQGLEFLIYFQGNSAPDKSGLPSDRFSAERTGGSVSTLTIQRTQQEDSAVYLCASSLGGPGSNQPQHFGDGTRLSIL.

The V call is TRBV6-1, the J call TRBJ1-3; no firm D call. Trimming took off 6 bases at V and 0 bases at J, with 9 bases between the two ends. The CDR3 runs 14 residues. Per the germline V gene, CDR1 is MNHNS and CDR2 is SASEGT. The CDR3 protein is CASRAQISGNTIYF. The DNA for the CDR3 is TGTGCCAGCAGAGCCCAAATCTCTGGAAACACCATATATTTT.

This sequence joins TRBV4-1 and TRBJ2-5; 11 bases are shared with TRBD2. This CDR3 is 16 amino acids long. The J segment lost 5 bases and the V segment lost 0 bases, leaving 5 bases of the junction unmatched. CDR1 and CDR2 (germline): MGHRA, YSYEKL. CDR3 in amino acids: CASSQDLLAGGETQYF. CDR3 bases: TGCGCCAGCAGCCAAGATCTCCTAGCGGGGGGTGAGACCCAGTACTTC.

J is TRBJ1-2 and V is TRBV5-6; TRBD1 might be the D (6 bases). The V and J ends lost 7 bases and 7 bases respectively, with 20 bases between them. Germline V lookup: CDR1 SGHDT, CDR2 YYEEEE. The CDR3 contains 14 residues. This chain's CDR3 is CASGGGGHLGGYTF. Written as DNA, the CDR3 is TGTGCCAGCGGCGGGGGGGGACACTTGGGTGGCTACACCTTC.

The chain employs TRBV6-1 and TRBJ1-4, with D perhaps matching TRBD1 (6 bases). The CDR3 covers 14 residues. The germline gives CDR1 MNHNS, CDR2 SASEGT. V dropped 10 bases and J dropped 0 bases, with 12 bases sitting between them. This CDR3 is CATAWTATNEKLFF. CDR3 DNA sequence: TGTGCCACCGCTTGGACAGCAACTAATGAAAAACTGTTTTTT.

As regards this clone: A junction boundary mismatches the germline segment, possibly from a read error. V gene TRBV27 combines with J gene TRBJ2-2; D is unresolved. This CDR3 spans 16 amino acids. Germline V gives CDR1 MNHEY, CDR2 SMNVEV (reference sequence). CDR3 DNA sequence: TGTGCCAGCAGTCTATCCTTCGACATGAACACCGGGGAGCTGTTTTTT. Translating gives CASSLSFDMNTGELFF.

This chain joins TRBV4-2 and TRBJ2-5; unclear D gene. The CDR3 is 14 residues long. With 0 bases removed from V and 5 bases from J, the gap between germline ends came to 10 bases. The germline V gene encodes CDR1 LGHNA and CDR2 YNFKEQ. The DNA of the CDR3 is TGTGCCAGCAGCCAAGATGGCGGCCATGAGACCCAGTACTTC. It yields the protein CASSQDGGHETQYF.

This chain joins TRBV18 and TRBJ2-7; D is uncertain. This CDR3 has 13 amino acids. The V end lost 2 bases, the J end lost 6 bases, and 11 bases lay between the germline ends. Looked up from germline, CDR1 is KGHSH and CDR2 is LQKENI. CDR3 sequence: CASSPGGGGEQYF. The CDR3 bases are TGTGCCAGCTCACCAGGCGGCGGTGGCGAGCAGTACTTC.

Here the CDR3 reads CASSQGLTAGSGNTIYF. In nucleotides, the CDR3 is TGCGCCAGCAGCCAAGGGCTTACAGCCGGCTCTGGAAACACCATATATTTT. The genes are TRBV4-1 and TRBJ1-3, with D hard to call. Germline values: CDR1 MGHRA, CDR2 YSYEKL. The ends were cut back, 1 base at V and 0 bases at J, with 13 bases in the middle. The CDR3 runs 17 residues.

This rearrangement joins TRBV18 to TRBJ1-1; 7 bases are a match to TRBD1. V shed 3 bases and J 7 bases; nucleotides not matched to a gene: 5. The germline gives CDR1 KGHSH, CDR2 LQKENI. The length of the CDR3 is 13 residues. In DNA, the CDR3 is TGTGCCAGCTCACCGTACCCAGGGGGTGAAGCTTTCTTT. This sequence encodes CASSPYPGGEAFF.

This clone was seen more than once but under ten times. The gene calls are TRBV5-1 and TRBJ2-1, with TRBD1 matching 7 bases. V was clipped by 5 bases and J by 4 bases; unmatched bases: 6. The CDR3 extends over 14 amino acids. Germline CDR1 is SGHRS and CDR2 is YFSETQ. The CDR3 sequence is CASRIQGQYNEQFF. CDR3 coding DNA: TGCGCCAGCAGGATACAGGGACAGTACAATGAGCAGTTCTTC.

The rearrangement joins TRBV5-1 to TRBJ1-2; D possibly corresponds to TRBD1 (6 bases). The CDR3 spans 16 residues. CDR1 is SGHRS and CDR2 is YFSETQ in the germline V gene. Trimming shortened V by 5 bases and J by 5 bases, and 22 bases separated the two germline ends. The CDR3 spells CASRDPYREGRYGYTF. CDR3 DNA sequence: TGCGCCAGCAGAGACCCCTACAGGGAGGGGAGGTATGGCTACACCTTC.

V usage is TRBV30 and J usage is TRBJ1-4; maybe TRBD1 (5 bases). This CDR3 is 13 amino acids long. The germline V and J ends were trimmed by 3 bases and 3 bases, with 8 bases remaining between them. Germline V gene lookup returns CDR1 GTSNPN and CDR2 SVGIG (reference sequence). The CDR3 coding sequence is TGTGCCTGGAGCGGGGGGGCTAATGAAAAACTGTTTTTT. Protein product: CAWSGGANEKLFF.